Following are 16 T cell receptor beta chains from one sample sequenced in a study of cytomegalovirus exposure and HLA in healthy donors. This PCR relied on a set of 60 Vbeta primers and 13 Jbeta primers. Only in-frame clones appear in the TCRdb table, and some are missing; sequencing was by immunoSEQ multiplex PCR. The data show some 190,000 clones, 76% seen once. Source material: PBMCs. These receptors all stem from a man aged 18 to 29 in good health and CMV-seronegative.

This clone was counted between two and nine times. This chain uses TRBV5-3 with TRBJ2-5; 12 bases map to TRBD2. Being an ORF, TRBV5-3 has a function that is uncertain. V lost 4 bases, J lost 4 bases, and 11 bases stayed unmatched. The CDR3 consists of 17 residues. CDR3 sequence reads: CARSPPSGGAVRETQYF. In DNA, the CDR3 is TGTGCCAGAAGCCCACCTAGCGGGGGGGCCGTAAGAGAGACCCAGTACTTC.

The V call is TRBV7-3, the J call TRBJ2-2; the D gene is possibly TRBD2 (6 bases). The germline V and J ends were trimmed by 6 bases and 7 bases, with 21 bases remaining between them. The CDR3 has 16 residues. Germline CDR1 and CDR2: SGHTA and FQGTGA. CDR3 nucleotides: TGTGCCAGCAGTCCTCTACAGGCTAGCGTTGGCGGGGAGCTGTTTTTT. The encoded protein is CASSPLQASVGGELFF. The variable domain in full, completed from reference TRBV7-3 and TRBJ2-2, reads GAGVSQTPSNKVTEKGKYVELRCDPISGHTALYWYRQSLGQGPEFLIYFQGTGAADDSGLPNDRFFAVRPEGSVSTLKIQRTERGDSAVYLCASSPLQASVGGELFFGEGSRLTVL.

This clone was seen only a few times. The rearrangement links TRBV5-6 to TRBJ2-7; a weak D match, TRBD2 (6 bases). The V and J ends lost 4 bases and 6 bases respectively, with 17 bases between them. Germline V CDR1 and CDR2: SGHDT, YYEEEE. The CDR3 runs 14 residues. DNA for the CDR3: TGTGCCAGCAGCACCCGGGACTGGCCCCTCGAGCAGTACTTC. Protein sequence: CASSTRDWPLEQYF.

The J gene is TRBJ1-2, the V gene TRBV20-1; the D is unclear. CDR3 length: 11 residues. Germline V gene lookup returns CDR1 DFQATT and CDR2 SNEGSKA (reference sequence). DNA for the CDR3: TGCAGCCACCGGGGAGTTCGTGGCTACACCTTC. The encoded protein is CSHRGVRGYTF.

The CDR3 sequence: CASSPNTGFYTEAFF. The CDR3 DNA sequence: TGTGCCAGCAGTCCCAATACAGGGTTTTACACTGAAGCTTTCTTT. The rearrangement joins TRBV6-6 to TRBJ1-1; D might be TRBD1 (6 bases). V was cut by 5 bases and J by 3 bases, with 16 bases left in between. Germline loops: CDR1 MNHNY, CDR2 SVGAGI (reference sequence). This CDR3 is 15 amino acids long.

This clone was recorded once. J is TRBJ2-5 and V is TRBV14, with 8 bases identical to TRBD2. The CDR3 totals 15 residues. V lost 0 bases to trimming and J lost 1 base; unmatched junction nucleotides: 1. Germline values: CDR1 SGHDN, CDR2 FVKESK. This CDR3 reads CASSQDGLAQETQYF. The CDR3 DNA is TGTGCCAGCAGCCAAGACGGACTAGCCCAAGAGACCCAGTACTTC.

The CDR3 loop reads CASSPRGTGGIYEQYF. As DNA, the CDR3 is TGTGCCAGCAGCCCTAGAGGGACAGGGGGAATCTACGAGCAGTACTTC. The gene calls are TRBV9 and TRBJ2-7, with 11 bases lining up with TRBD1. The junction had 9 bases not matched to a gene; V was cut back by 4 bases and J by 3 bases. CDR1 is SGDLS and CDR2 is YYNGEE in the germline V gene. The CDR3 is 16 residues long.

The V and J genes are TRBV27 and TRBJ2-1, with D perhaps TRBD1 (6 bases). Germline-derived CDR1 and CDR2 are MNHEY and SMNVEV (reference sequence). The CDR3 is 12 amino acids. V was cut by 3 bases and J by 12 bases, with 12 bases left in between. CDR3 residues: CASSFGGRAQFF. As DNA, the CDR3 is TGTGCCAGCAGTTTTGGGGGCCGAGCGCAGTTCTTC.

This clone was picked up one time. The chain combines TRBV6-5 with TRBJ2-1; D gene ambiguous. The CDR3 extends over 15 amino acids. Between the trimmed V and J ends, which lost 0 bases and 7 bases, there was a span of 13 bases. Germline lookup yields CDR1 MNHEY and CDR2 SVGAGI. In nucleotides, the CDR3 is TGTGCCAGCAGTTACTCGGGTAGTATCGGGAATGAGCAGTTCTTC. It codes for CASSYSGSIGNEQFF.

This clone occurred a few times. This chain uses TRBV19 with TRBJ2-3; 10 bases are a match to TRBD2. V dropped 7 bases and J dropped 2; count of bases not matched to a gene: 6. The CDR3 is 15 amino acids. Germline CDR1 LNHDA, CDR2 SQIVND (reference sequence). CDR3 in DNA: TGTGCCAGTAAGGCTAGCGGGAGTGTCACAGATACGCAGTATTTT. Its translation: CASKASGSVTDTQYF.

The gene calls are TRBV19 and TRBJ2-1; TRBD2 is a possible D gene (8 bases). Germline CDR1 LNHDA, CDR2 SQIVND (reference sequence). Trimming shortened V by 1 base and J by 0 bases, and 28 bases separated the two germline ends. The CDR3 contains 22 residues. This CDR3 is CASSIGWRGRNIAGSSYNEQFF. CDR3 coding DNA: TGTGCCAGTAGTATAGGGTGGAGGGGGCGCAACATAGCGGGGAGCTCCTACAATGAGCAGTTCTTC. Filled out from reference TRBV19 and TRBJ2-1, the complete variable domain reads DGGITQSPKYLFRKEGQNVTLSCEQNLNHDAMYWYRQDPGQGLRLIYYSQIVNDFQKGDIAEGYSVSREKKESFPLTVTSAQKNPTAFYLCASSIGWRGRNIAGSSYNEQFFGPGTRLTVL.

This clone has just a few counts. The CDR3 region is CASSLGGLAGGADTQYF. CDR3 DNA sequence: TGTGCCAGCAGCTTGGGGGGACTAGCGGGGGGGGCAGATACGCAGTATTTT. The V gene is TRBV7-6, the J gene TRBJ2-3; 16 positions match TRBD2. This CDR3 spans 17 amino acids. The V gene's germline CDR1 is SGHVS and CDR2 FNYEAQ. V dropped 3 bases and J dropped 4; count of bases not matched to a gene: 4.

This clone is a singleton in its sample. The chain recombines TRBV2 with TRBJ1-5, with D maybe TRBD1 (6 bases). Between the trimmed V and J ends, which lost 8 bases and 2 bases, there was a span of 19 bases. Per the germline V gene, CDR1 is SNHLY and CDR2 is FYNNEI. CDR3 size: 16 residues. This CDR3 reads CASGLDRMTGNQPQHF. CDR3 DNA: TGTGCCAGCGGATTAGACAGGATGACGGGCAATCAGCCCCAGCATTTT.

The chain links TRBV5-1 to TRBJ2-7, with D possibly matching TRBD1 (5 bases). Germline V CDR1 and CDR2: SGHRS, YFSETQ. The CDR3 contains 12 residues. The V and J ends lost 7 bases and 5 bases respectively, with 13 bases between them. The CDR3 protein is CASSAGLHEQYF. CDR3 coding DNA: TGCGCCAGCTCCGCAGGGTTACACGAGCAGTACTTC.

A remark on this clone: One junction end disagrees with the germline gene, perhaps due to a read error. This chain joins TRBV7-7 and TRBJ2-7; D is ambiguous. The CDR3 consists of 16 residues. The germline V gene has CDR1 SSHAT and CDR2 FNYEAQ (reference sequence). This chain's CDR3 is CASSLVPAVGAYEQYF. As DNA, the CDR3 is TGTGCTAGCAGCTTAGTTCCGGCGGTAGGCGCCTACGAGCAGTACTTC.

The table lists this clone with a few counts. V usage is TRBV6-5 and J usage is TRBJ2-7; 10 nucleotides line up with TRBD2. This CDR3 has 14 residues. Germline V CDR1 and CDR2: MNHEY, SVGAGI. V gave up 5 bases and J gave up 5 bases; unmatched junction bases: 6. CDR3 nucleotides: TGTGCCAGCAGTAGCCGGGGACTAGCGCACGAGCAGTACTTC. It specifies CASSSRGLAHEQYF.